What follows describes a single TCR beta chain. The entry originates in a study of blood T cell repertoires in COVID-19. Profiled with immunoSEQ multiplex PCR; TCRdb holds only in-frame clones, not every one. The sample carries some 150,000 clones, around 85% recorded once. The germline gives CDR1 LNHDA, CDR2 SQIVND (reference sequence). This CDR3 comprises 13 residues. The V and J ends lost 6 bases and 6 bases respectively, with 13 bases between them. The J gene is TRBJ2-3, the V gene TRBV19, with D perhaps TRBD1 (5 bases). This clonotype was obtained from a woman in her 70s with acute or convalescent COVID-19. Sample: peripheral blood. CDR3 sequence: CASRGPPADTQYF. CDR3 DNA: TGTGCCAGTAGGGGGCCCCCCGCGGATACGCAGTATTTT.